This T cell receptor (beta chain) was found in a study of blood T cell repertoires in COVID-19. Study information: The United States, Italy and Spain provided the acute and convalescent COVID-19 samples. The analysed material was cDNA or gDNA that came from T cells, B-cell-depleted T cells, or PBMCs.

V lost 3 bases to trimming and J lost 10 bases, with 13 bases between them. The CDR3 contains 14 residues. The germline V gene encodes CDR1 MRHNA and CDR2 SNTAGT. In the original workflow: Amplification of reference gene primers provided the estimated nucleated cell counts. Generated by immunoSEQ multiplex PCR, the TCRdb table keeps only in-frame clones and is missing some. The V and J calls and clone size were taken over from that table, and D and trimming were inferred from the DNA. The sample carries about 150,000 clones, around 77% recorded once. This chain joins TRBV6-4 and TRBJ1-6; weak D call: TRBD1 (6 bases). This TCR came from a man aged 50 to 60 with active or convalescent COVID-19. Sequenced sample: peripheral blood. In DNA, the CDR3 is TGTGCCAGCAGTGAGATACAGGGAGTCTCACCCCTCCACTTT. This codes for CASSEIQGVSPLHF.